This entry concerns a single T cell receptor beta chain. This sample is part of a study of cytotoxic CD8 clonotypes in ibrutinib-treated CLL. Profiled with immunoSEQ multiplex PCR; TCRdb holds only in-frame clones, not every one. The sample includes under 35,000 clones, roughly 69% of them seen just once. Trimming cost V 4 bases and J 3 bases, with 5 bases left between them. CDR1 and CDR2 (germline): SGHRS, YFSETQ. This CDR3 has 11 residues. The sample in question was PBMCs, obtained after 24 months of ibrutinib treatment. J is TRBJ2-7 and V is TRBV5-1; no clear D. The clonotype comes from a human donor with chronic lymphocytic leukemia. Here the CDR3 DNA reads TGCGCCAGCAGCAACCTCTACGAGCAGTACTTC. This gives the protein CASSNLYEQYF.